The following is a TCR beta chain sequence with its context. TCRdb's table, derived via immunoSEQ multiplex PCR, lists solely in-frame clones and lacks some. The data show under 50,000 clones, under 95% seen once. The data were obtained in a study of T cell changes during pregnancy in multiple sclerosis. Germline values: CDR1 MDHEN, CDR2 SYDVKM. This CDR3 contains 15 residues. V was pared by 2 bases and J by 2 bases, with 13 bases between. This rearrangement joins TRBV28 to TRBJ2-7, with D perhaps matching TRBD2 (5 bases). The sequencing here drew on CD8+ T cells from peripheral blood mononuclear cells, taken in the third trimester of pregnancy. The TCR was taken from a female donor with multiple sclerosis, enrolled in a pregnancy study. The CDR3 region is CASSLDRTGTYEQYF. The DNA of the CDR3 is TGTGCCAGCAGTTTAGATCGGACGGGGACCTACGAGCAGTACTTC.